The clone carrying this T cell receptor (beta chain) appeared a few times. Its target is not known. V lost 5 bases and J lost 4, with 15 bases in between. Germline CDR1 is SEHNR and CDR2 is FQNEAQ (reference sequence). CDR3 length equals 15 residues. TCRdb analysed the reads with MiXCR anew, one entry per CDR3 protein. Here the sample spans around 50,000 distinct CDR3 sequences, 20% to 25% being singletons. The data stem from a study of T cell repertoires in cytomegalovirus infection. The TCR was taken from a human donor in good health (CMV status not recorded). Some clones in this sample may be carry-over from other donors' samples. V usage is TRBV7-9 and J usage is TRBJ1-5, with D unclear. Material: CD8+ T cells from cultured PBMCs, obtained from culture after CMV antigen stimulation. This CDR3 is CASSPTSTGNQPQHF. The CDR3 coding sequence is TGTGCCAGCAGCCCGACTTCGACGGGTAATCAGCCCCAGCATTTT.